Reported below is one TCR beta chain. What it binds is not known. From RNA transcripts, TCR beta CDR3 regions were amplified. Using the HTBI primer set, a first-round RT-PCR was run on the TCR CDR3. Via MiXCR, TCRdb re-called the multiplex PCR reads, giving one row per CDR3 protein. Of 600,000 to 800,000 distinct CDR3 sequences in the sample, around a third were seen once. Over 18 months, lack of ophthalmopathy progression marked Graves' hyperthyroidism as stable. Exclusion of a patient resulted from uncontrolled infection, other autoimmune disease, pregnancy or lactation. This sample holds PBMCs from approximately 9 ml fresh peripheral blood. CDR3 length: 15 amino acids. The germline V gene has CDR1 MNHEY and CDR2 SVGAGI. V was clipped by 2 bases and J by 3 bases, with 14 bases between them. The data were obtained in a study of T cells in Graves' hyperthyroidism and ophthalmopathy. The study, taken as a whole, reports: Most clonotypes expanded in thyroid above 0.001 were likewise present in blood.

Sequencing used blood. The rearrangement links TRBV6-5 to TRBJ2-7, with a possible D match to TRBD2 (5 bases). The receptor's source is a middle-aged woman with Graves' hyperthyroidism. The CDR3 DNA reads TGTGCCAGCAGTTACCAGGCGGGCAGGAGCTACGAGCAGTACTTC. This encodes CASSYQAGRSYEQYF.